Detailed here is one T cell receptor (beta chain). Its antigen is not yet known. No quality values exist for individual bases; no much larger clone is one base distant. CDR1 and CDR2, per the germline V gene, are MNHEY and SVGAGI. The CDR3 spans 14 residues, from the cysteine through the phenylalanine. The only DNA kept is the CDR3, 42 bases in frame from the first base. Compared with germline, V lacks 6 bases and J lacks 3 bases; bases without a gene match: 7. These data originate in a study of shared clonotypes between healthy human individuals (dated by TCRdb to 2020 to 2022). At the level of the whole study: The cohort included three men and two women between 18 and 49 years of age. Per donor, three plates each were used for CD4 naive and CD4 memory, two for CD8 naive, and one for CD8 memory. The study deeply sequenced blood TCR repertoires of 5 or 6 healthy adults to estimate repertoire size and the extent of clonotype sharing between individuals. Libraries were prepared and TCR repertoires were sequenced by different laboratories using diverse techniques, in order to increase sequencing depth and limit assay-specific biases. Each donor's leukapheresis produced roughly between about 0.9 and 9.5 billion PBMCs. The study at large found these results: Compared with non-shared clonotypes, clonotypes shared by all four sorted-subset donors had higher generation probabilities. Across four donors, approximately 5% of naive CD4, roughly 3.3% of naive CD8, about 2.3% of memory CD4, and approximately 0.4% of memory CD8 clonotypes were shared. Naive subsets generally had larger estimated clonotype richness than memory subsets did. Rarefaction of sorted-subset datasets indicated incomplete sequencing despite the large sequencing depth. Sampling was limited to blood, and TCR repertoires in tissue likely differ from TCR repertoires in blood. Because the study included a small number of donors, the genetic and exposure-history diversity represented was limited. Pairwise subsampling led to the expectation that sequencing depth would affect the degree of clonotype sharing among donors.

CD8 naive samples consisted of CD45RO-negative cells that were positively selected for CCR7, yielding a CD45RA+CCR7+ population without TemRA cells. The donors were healthy, HIV-negative adults who had no recently reported acute infections or vaccinations. All donors were Caucasian adults living in Nashville, Tennessee, USA. Blood was obtained by leukapheresis, after which PBMCs were separated by Ficoll-Histopaque density gradient centrifugation and cryopreserved in liquid nitrogen vapor phase. Purity and quantity of every magnetically sorted T cell population were checked by analytical flow cytometry. From each sorted fraction, genomic DNA was isolated and quantified by UV absorbance on a Nanodrop 2000c. TCR CDR3 regions were amplified from genomic DNA by multiplex PCR using the deep immunoSEQ assay. Extracted genomic DNA from each cell subset was distributed evenly across all wells of several immunoSEQ 96-well plates, and each plate was treated as a replicate. For sorted subsets, approximately 200 ng of genomic DNA, equivalent to 25,000 to 35,000 T cell genomes, went into each replicate PCR. Purified libraries were measured with a Qubit 3.0 fluorometer, size-checked on a Bioanalyzer 2100, and measured again with the KAPA Library Quantification kit. A separate single-read 150-cycle Illumina NextSeq 550 flow cell was used to sequence each immunoSEQ 96-well plate. As for the original processing: The immunoSEQ output contained only junctional sequences without quality scores, so filtering could not match that applied to full-length reads. Sequences were annotated with PyIR, a Python wrapper for IgBLAST v1.9, and V/J genes and CDR3 were assigned using IMGT germline references. Reads were removed for weak V/J assignments (E-value above 1e-6), missing CDR3, stop codons, out-of-frame junctions, or ambiguous translated residues. V3J clonotypes were defined by identical inferred V gene, J gene, and CDR3 amino acid sequence. Percentage overlap between repertoires was computed as shared unique clonotypes divided by the size of the smaller repertoire. RTK rarefaction, the Chao1 estimator, and Recon v2.1 estimates of unobserved clonotypes were used to assess repertoire richness. Generation probabilities for all TCRbeta clonotypes obtained by the gDNA method from a few donors were computed using OLGA. The source is immuneACCESS, and TCRdb retained only in-frame sequences with V and J called. Part of the clones is not carried over; for the studies checked, unresolved V genes explain less than half of this, and the remainder is unexplained. The V and J calls and the clone size are those of that table, but D and trimming were determined from the DNA. The sample records some 1,900,000 clones, less than 95% of which are singletons. The ten largest make up roughly 1% of the sample.

The sequenced sample was naive CD8+ T cells sorted from blood. The label giving this sample's cell subset or site can be read as: CD45RA+CCR7+. The receptor chain draws on TRBV6-5 and TRBJ2-7; TRBD2 fits 8 bases in the junction. This TCR was sampled from a young man in good health. This receptor has the CDR3 CASRPGLGVYEQYF. The DNA reads TGTGCCAGCAGACCGGGACTAGGAGTCTACGAGCAGTACTTC.